The clone carrying this T cell receptor (beta chain) has more than one count but fewer than ten. Antigen unknown. These data originate in a study of early T cells in non-severe SARS-CoV-2 infection. Study overall: Sequencing of bulk RNA from unsorted whole blood was done, without chain pairing.

The CDR3 runs to 12 residues. Germline values: CDR1 LNHDA, CDR2 SQIVND (reference sequence). The V end lost 1 base, the J end lost 8 bases, and 5 bases lay between the germline ends. Regarding the study as a whole: In VDJdb matching, anti-spike CD8 responses were favored while private and CD4 specificities went missing.

cDNA molecules, individually, were tagged with unique molecular identifiers. TCRdb fed the 5' RACE reads into MiXCR, producing one record per CDR3 protein. The table has about 55,000 distinct CDR3 sequences, around 14% seen once; the top ten hold about 9.3%. The V gene is TRBV19, the J gene TRBJ2-2; no reliable D call. This receptor was identified in an adult who was a healthcare worker with PCR-confirmed SARS-CoV-2 infection or an uninfected control (not recorded which). Sequencing used whole blood, obtained at baseline. CDR3 coding DNA: TGTGCCAGTAGTATAGCGGTGGGGGAGCTGTTTTTT. It yields the protein CASSIAVGELFF.